This TCR beta chain derives from a study of regulatory T cells in long-lasting Graves disease. Study background: Persistence in Graves' disease required over 5 years of antithyroid drugs plus positive TSH receptor antibodies. Study results and limitations: Persistent disease showed a preference for TRBV28, TRBJ1-2 and TRBJ2-5. Accuracy was possibly reduced by small sample size.

Trimming took off 4 bases at V and 7 bases at J, with 17 bases between the two ends. Germline-derived CDR1 and CDR2 are MDHEN and SYDVKM. The CDR3 contains 15 residues. Note on this clonotype: Antigen specificity is unknown.

The time point is: persistent/refractory GD, antithyroid drugs over 5 years with positive TRAb. Isolated PBMC RNA provided the starting material for the TCR library. An endocrinology unit in Xi'an, China, supplied the patients. The TCR beta library used iRepertoire HTBI primers with Arm-PCR amplification of CDR3. MiXCR was run by TCRdb on the multiplex PCR reads, yielding one entry per CDR3 protein. The sample holds hundreds of thousands of distinct CDR3 sequences, roughly 20% seen once. This chain joins TRBV28 and TRBJ2-1, with TRBD2 as a possible D gene (6 bases). This specimen consisted of peripheral blood mononuclear cells (PBMCs), obtained when the disease was refractory, from a patient treated with antithyroid drugs. The sequence derives from a female donor with Graves disease. CDR3 in DNA: TGTGCCAGCAGTTATCTGGCGGGATCTTTAAATGAGCAGTTCTTC. It specifies CASSYLAGSLNEQFF.